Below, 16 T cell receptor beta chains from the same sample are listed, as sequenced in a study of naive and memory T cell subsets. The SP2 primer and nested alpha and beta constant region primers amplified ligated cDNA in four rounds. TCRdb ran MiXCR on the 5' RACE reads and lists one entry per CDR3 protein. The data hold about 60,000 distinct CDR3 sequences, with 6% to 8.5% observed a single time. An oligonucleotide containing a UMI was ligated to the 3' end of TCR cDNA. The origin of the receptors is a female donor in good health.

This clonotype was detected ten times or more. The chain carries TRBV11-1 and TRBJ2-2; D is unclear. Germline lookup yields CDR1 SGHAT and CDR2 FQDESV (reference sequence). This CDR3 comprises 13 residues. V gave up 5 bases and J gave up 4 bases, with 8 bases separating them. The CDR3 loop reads CASSPVITGELFF. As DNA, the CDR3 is TGTGCCAGCAGCCCAGTTATCACCGGGGAGCTGTTTTTT.

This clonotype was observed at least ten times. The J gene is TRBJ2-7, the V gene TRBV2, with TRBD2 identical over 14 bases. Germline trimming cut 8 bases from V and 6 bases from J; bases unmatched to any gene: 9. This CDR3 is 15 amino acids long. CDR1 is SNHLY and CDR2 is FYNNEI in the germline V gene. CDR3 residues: CASSKTSGGAAEQYF. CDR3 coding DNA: TGTGCCAGCTCCAAGACTAGCGGGGGGGCCGCCGAGCAGTACTTC.

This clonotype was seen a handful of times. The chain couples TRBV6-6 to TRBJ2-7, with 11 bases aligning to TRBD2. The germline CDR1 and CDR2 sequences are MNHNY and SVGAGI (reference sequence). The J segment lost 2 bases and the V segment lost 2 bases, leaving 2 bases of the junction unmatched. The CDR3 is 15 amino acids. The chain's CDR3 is CASSYLAGGTYEQYF. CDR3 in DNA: TGTGCCAGCAGTTACCTAGCGGGGGGAACCTACGAGCAGTACTTC.

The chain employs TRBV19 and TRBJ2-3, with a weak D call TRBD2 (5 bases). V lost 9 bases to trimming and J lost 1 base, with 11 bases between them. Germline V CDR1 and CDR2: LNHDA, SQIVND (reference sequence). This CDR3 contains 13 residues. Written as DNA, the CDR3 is TGTGCCAGCAGCACTAGTCGCACAGATACGCAGTATTTT. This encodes CASSTSRTDTQYF. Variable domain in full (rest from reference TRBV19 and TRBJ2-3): DGGITQSPKYLFRKEGQNVTLSCEQNLNHDAMYWYRQDPGQGLRLIYYSQIVNDFQKGDIAEGYSVSREKKESFPLTVTSAQKNPTAFYLCASSTSRTDTQYFGPGTRLTVL.

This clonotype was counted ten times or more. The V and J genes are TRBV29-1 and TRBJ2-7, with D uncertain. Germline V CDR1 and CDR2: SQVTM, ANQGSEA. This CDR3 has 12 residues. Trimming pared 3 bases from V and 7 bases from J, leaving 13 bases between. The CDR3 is CSVEVPDREQYF. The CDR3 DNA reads TGCAGCGTTGAGGTGCCGGATCGGGAGCAGTACTTC.

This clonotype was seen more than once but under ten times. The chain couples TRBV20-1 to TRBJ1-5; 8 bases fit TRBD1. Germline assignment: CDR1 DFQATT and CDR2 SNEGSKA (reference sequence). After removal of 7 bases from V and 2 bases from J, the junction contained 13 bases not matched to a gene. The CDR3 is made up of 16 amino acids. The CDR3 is CSGLSTGASGNQPQHF. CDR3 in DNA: TGCAGTGGATTGTCGACAGGGGCGAGTGGCAATCAGCCCCAGCATTTT.

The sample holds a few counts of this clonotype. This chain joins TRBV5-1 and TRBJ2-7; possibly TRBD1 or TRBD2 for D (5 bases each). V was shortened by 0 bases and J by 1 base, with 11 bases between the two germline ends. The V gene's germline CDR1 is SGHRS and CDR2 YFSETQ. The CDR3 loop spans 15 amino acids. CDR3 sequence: CASSLGDLGSYEQYF. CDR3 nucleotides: TGCGCCAGCAGCTTGGGGGACCTAGGGTCCTACGAGCAGTACTTC.

The CDR3 sequence: CASSFGGHPGNTIYF. In DNA, the CDR3 is TGTGCCAGCAGCTTTGGAGGACATCCTGGAAACACCATATATTTT. The chain recombines TRBV7-3 with TRBJ1-3; D is perhaps TRBD1 (5 bases). The CDR3 is 15 residues long. V dropped 3 bases and J dropped 2 bases, with 11 bases sitting between them. CDR1 SGHTA and CDR2 FQGTGA come from the germline V gene. The whole variable domain, remainder taken from reference TRBV7-3 and TRBJ1-3, is GAGVSQTPSNKVTEKGKYVELRCDPISGHTALYWYRQSLGQGPEFLIYFQGTGAADDSGLPNDRFFAVRPEGSVSTLKIQRTERGDSAVYLCASSFGGHPGNTIYFGEGSWLTVV.

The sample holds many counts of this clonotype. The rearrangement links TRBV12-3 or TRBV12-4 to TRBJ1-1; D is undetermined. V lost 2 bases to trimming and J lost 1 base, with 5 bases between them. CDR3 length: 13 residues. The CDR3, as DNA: TGTGCCAGCAGTTTACAGAGGAACACTGAAGCTTTCTTT. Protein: CASSLQRNTEAFF.

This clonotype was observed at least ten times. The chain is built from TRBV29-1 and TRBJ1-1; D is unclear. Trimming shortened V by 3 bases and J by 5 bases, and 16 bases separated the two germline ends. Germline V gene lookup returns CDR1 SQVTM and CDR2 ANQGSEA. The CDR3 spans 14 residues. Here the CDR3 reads CSVESGVRGTEAFF. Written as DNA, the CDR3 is TGCAGCGTTGAGAGCGGGGTGAGAGGAACTGAAGCTTTCTTT. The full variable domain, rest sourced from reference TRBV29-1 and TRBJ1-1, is SAVISQKPSRDICQRGTSLTIQCQVDSQVTMMFWYRQQPGQSLTLIATANQGSEATYESGFVIDKFPISRPNLTFSTLTVSNMSPEDSSIYLCSVESGVRGTEAFFGQGTRLTVV.

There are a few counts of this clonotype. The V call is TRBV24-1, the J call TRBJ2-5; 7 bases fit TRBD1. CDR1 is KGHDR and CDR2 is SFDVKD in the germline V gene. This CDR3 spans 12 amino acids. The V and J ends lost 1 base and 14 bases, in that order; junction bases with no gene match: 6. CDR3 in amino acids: CATSDLQGKGYF. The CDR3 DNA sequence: TGTGCCACCAGTGATTTACAGGGGAAGGGTTACTTC.

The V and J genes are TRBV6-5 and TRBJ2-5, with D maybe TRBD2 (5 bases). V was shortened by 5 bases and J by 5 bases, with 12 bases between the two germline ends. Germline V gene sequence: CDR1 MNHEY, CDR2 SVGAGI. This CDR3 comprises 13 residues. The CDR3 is CASSTRPGETQYF. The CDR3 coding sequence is TGTGCCAGCAGTACCCGTCCGGGGGAGACCCAGTACTTC.

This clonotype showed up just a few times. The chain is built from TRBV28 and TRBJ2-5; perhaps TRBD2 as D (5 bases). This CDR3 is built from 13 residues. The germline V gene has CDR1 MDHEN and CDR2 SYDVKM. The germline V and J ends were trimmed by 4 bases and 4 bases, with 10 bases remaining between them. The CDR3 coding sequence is TGTGCCAGCAGTTGGCCCGGGGTAGAGACCCAGTACTTC. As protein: CASSWPGVETQYF.

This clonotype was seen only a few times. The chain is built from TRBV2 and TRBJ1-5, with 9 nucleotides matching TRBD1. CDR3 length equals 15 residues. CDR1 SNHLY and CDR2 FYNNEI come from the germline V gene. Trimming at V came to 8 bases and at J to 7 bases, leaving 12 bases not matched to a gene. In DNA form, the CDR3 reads TGTGCCAGCTTACGGGACAGGGTCAATGGACAGCCCCAGCATTTT. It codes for CASLRDRVNGQPQHF.

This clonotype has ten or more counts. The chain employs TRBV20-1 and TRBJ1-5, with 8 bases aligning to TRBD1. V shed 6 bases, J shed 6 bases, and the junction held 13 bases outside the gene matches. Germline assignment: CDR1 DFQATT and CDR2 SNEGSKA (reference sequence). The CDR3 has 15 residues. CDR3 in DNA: TGCAGTGCAAGACTCCAGGGGGCCGCGGGTCAGCCCCAGCATTTT. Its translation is CSARLQGAAGQPQHF.

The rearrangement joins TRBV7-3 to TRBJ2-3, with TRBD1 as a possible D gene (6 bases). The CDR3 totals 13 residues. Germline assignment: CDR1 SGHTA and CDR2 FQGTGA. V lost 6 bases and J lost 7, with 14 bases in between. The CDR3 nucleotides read TGTGCCAGCAGGGATCCTACAGGGAATACGCAGTATTTT. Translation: CASRDPTGNTQYF. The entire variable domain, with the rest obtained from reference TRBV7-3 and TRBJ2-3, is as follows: GAGVSQTPSNKVTEKGKYVELRCDPISGHTALYWYRQSLGQGPEFLIYFQGTGAADDSGLPNDRFFAVRPEGSVSTLKIQRTERGDSAVYLCASRDPTGNTQYFGPGTRLTVL.